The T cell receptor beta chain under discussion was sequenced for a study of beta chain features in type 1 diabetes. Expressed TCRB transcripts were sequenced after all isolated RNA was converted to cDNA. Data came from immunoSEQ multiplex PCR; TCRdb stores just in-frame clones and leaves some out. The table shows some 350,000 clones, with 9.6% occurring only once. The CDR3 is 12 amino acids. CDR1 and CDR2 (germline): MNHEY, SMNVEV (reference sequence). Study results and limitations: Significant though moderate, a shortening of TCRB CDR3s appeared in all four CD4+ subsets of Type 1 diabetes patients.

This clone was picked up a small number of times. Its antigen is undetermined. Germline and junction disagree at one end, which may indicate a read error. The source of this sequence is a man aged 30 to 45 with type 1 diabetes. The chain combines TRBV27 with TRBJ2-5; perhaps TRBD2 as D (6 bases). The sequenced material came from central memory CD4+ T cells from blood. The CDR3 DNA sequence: TGTGCCAGCAGTTTATCGGGAGGCCCCATAAACTTC. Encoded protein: CASSLSGGPINF.